Reported below is one TCR beta chain. Original methodology: Estimation of nucleated cell counts relied on the amplification of reference gene primers. TCRdb keeps only in-frame clones here, not all; method: immunoSEQ multiplex PCR. V, J and clone size are taken as reported in that table, and D and trimming were inferred from the DNA itself. The sample records fewer than 250,000 clones, 80% to 90% being singletons. CDR1 and CDR2 (germline): LGHDT, YNNKEL (reference sequence). This CDR3 spans 15 amino acids. V shed 3 bases and J 6 bases; nucleotides not matched to a gene: 5. This sample was taken from a study of blood T cell repertoires in COVID-19. Study-level information: The cDNA or gDNA used as material had been derived from T cells, B-cell-depleted T cells, or PBMCs.

The chain employs TRBV3-1 (or the pseudogene TRBV3-2) and TRBJ2-7; 13 nucleotides line up with TRBD2. The sequencing input was peripheral blood. This TCR derives from a woman in her 70s with active or convalescent COVID-19. CDR3 sequence: CASSHGLAGVPEQYF. Written as DNA, the CDR3 is TGTGCCAGCAGCCACGGACTAGCGGGAGTTCCCGAGCAGTACTTC.